This T cell receptor beta chain was captured in a study of shared T cell receptors in the human thymus. This clone occurred a few times. The repertoire was sequenced with immunoSEQ multiplex PCR; TCRdb's copy has only in-frame clones and lacks some. The sample lists hundreds of thousands of clones, around 87% occurring once. The germline V and J ends were trimmed by 3 bases and 6 bases, with 15 bases remaining between them. The CDR3 loop spans 14 amino acids. Germline V gives CDR1 SGHDT, CDR2 YYEEEE. The same data also went into a second study, on human thymus T cells. As reported in that work: What appeared biased in thymic and blood repertoires was the usage of V and J genes. Related research described strongly overlapping thymic repertoires in unrelated people.

The receptor was derived from a boy under three years old with a congenital heart defect. Sequenced material: thymocytes. J is TRBJ1-2 and V is TRBV5-6; D call uncertain. As DNA, the CDR3 is TGTGCCAGCAGCTCACCCTCGGGATGGAATGGCTACACCTTC. It codes for CASSSPSGWNGYTF.